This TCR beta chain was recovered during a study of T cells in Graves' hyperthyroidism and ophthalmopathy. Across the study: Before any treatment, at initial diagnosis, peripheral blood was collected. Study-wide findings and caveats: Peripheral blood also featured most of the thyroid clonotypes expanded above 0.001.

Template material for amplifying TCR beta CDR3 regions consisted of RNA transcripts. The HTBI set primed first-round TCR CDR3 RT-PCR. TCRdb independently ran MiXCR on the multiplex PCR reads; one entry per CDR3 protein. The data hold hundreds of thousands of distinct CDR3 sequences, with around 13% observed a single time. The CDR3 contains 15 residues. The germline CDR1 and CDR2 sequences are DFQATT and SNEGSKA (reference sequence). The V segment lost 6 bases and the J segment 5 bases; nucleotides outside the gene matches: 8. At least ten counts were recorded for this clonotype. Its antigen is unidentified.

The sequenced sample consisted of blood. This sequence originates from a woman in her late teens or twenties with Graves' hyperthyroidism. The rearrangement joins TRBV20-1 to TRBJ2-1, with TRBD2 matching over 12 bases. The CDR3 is CSADGLAGKDNEQFF. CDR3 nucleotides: TGCAGTGCAGACGGACTAGCGGGAAAAGACAATGAGCAGTTCTTC.